This T cell receptor (beta chain) appears in the sequencing data of a study of cytomegalovirus exposure and HLA in healthy donors. There are 14 residues in the CDR3. Germline loops: CDR1 MNHNS, CDR2 SASEGT. The ends were cut back, 5 bases at V and 7 bases at J, with 12 bases in the middle. With respect to this clone: Its target is unknown.

Overall study results and limits: Several of the most significant clusters appeared, in a later analysis, to be linked to common viral pathogens. When analyzed later, the rates of TCR association showed variation by HLA locus, with DRB1 the most and HLA-C the fewest.

The PCR made use of 60 Vbeta and 13 Jbeta primers. As handled by the study authors: Roughly 10 million shared chains were among approximately 80 million unique TCR beta chains counted in a later analysis. The table came from immunoSEQ multiplex PCR; TCRdb's copy has only in-frame clones and leaves some out. V and J calls and clone size are given by that table; D and trimming were obtained from the DNA. The sample consists of approximately 150,000 clones, roughly 79% of them appearing once. What was sequenced was PBMCs. This chain uses TRBV6-1 with TRBJ1-6; weak D call: TRBD1 (5 bases). The clonotype comes from a woman in her forties or fifties in good health and CMV-seronegative. CDR3 region: CASSRGGWNSPLHF. CDR3 nucleotides: TGTGCCAGCAGTCGGGGGGGGTGGAATTCACCCCTCCACTTT.